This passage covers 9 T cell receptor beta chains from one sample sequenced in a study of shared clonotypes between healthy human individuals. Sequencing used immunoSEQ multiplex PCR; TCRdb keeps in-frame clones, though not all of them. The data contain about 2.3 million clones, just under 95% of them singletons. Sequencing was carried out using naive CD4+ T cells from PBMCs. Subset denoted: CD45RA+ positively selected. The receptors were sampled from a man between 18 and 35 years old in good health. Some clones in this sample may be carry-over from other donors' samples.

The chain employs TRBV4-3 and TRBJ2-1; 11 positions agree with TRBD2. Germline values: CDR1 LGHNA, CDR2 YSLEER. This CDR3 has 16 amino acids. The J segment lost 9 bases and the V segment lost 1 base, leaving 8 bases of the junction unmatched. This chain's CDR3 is CASSQGLAGTLFEQFF. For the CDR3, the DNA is TGCGCCAGCAGCCAAGGACTAGCGGGGACGTTATTTGAGCAGTTCTTC.

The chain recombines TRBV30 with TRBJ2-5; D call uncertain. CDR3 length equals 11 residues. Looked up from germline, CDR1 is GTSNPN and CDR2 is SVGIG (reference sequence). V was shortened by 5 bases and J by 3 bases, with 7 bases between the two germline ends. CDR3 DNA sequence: TGTGCCTGGGATGAGAAAGAGACCCAGTACTTC. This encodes CAWDEKETQYF.

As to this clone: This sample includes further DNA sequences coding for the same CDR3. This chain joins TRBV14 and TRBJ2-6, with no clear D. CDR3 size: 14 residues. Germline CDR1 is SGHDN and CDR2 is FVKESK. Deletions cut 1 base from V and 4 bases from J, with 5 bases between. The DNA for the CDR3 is TGTGCCAGCAGCCAAGCTTCCGGGGCCAACGTCCTGACTTTC. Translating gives CASSQASGANVLTF.

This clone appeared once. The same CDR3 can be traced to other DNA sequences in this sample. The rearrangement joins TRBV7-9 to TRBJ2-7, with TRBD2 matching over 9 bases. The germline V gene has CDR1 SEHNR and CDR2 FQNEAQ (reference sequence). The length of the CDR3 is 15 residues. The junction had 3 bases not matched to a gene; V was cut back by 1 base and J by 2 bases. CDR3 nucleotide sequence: TGTGCCAGCAGCTTAGGTAGCGGGAGAACCTACGAGCAGTACTTC. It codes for CASSLGSGRTYEQYF.

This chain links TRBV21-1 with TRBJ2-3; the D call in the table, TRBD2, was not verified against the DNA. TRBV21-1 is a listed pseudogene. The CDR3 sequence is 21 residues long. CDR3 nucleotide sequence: TGTGCCAGCAGCCCCCTGCCCCGCCAACTAGCGGGAGTGCCCCCGATGGGTACGCAGTATTTT. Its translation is CASSPLPRQLAGVPPMGTQYF.

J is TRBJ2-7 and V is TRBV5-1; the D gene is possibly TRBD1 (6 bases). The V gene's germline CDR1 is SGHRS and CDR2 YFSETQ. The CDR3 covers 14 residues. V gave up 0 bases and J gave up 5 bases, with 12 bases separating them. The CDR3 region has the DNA TGCGCCAGCAGCTTGGAGGGGGTTTTAAACGAGCAGTACTTC. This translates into CASSLEGVLNEQYF.

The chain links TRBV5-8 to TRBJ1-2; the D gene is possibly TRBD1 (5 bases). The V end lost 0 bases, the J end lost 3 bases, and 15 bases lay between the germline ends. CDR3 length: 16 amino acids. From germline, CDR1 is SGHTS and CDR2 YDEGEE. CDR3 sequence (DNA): TGTGCCAGCAGCTTGGGGATCCGGGGCCTTGACTATGGCTACACCTTC. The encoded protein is CASSLGIRGLDYGYTF.

Written as DNA, the CDR3 is TGTGCCAGCAGTGCGGACCTGGGGGAGACCCAGTACTTC. Translating gives CASSADLGETQYF. This chain joins TRBV2 and TRBJ2-5, with D hard to call. CDR3 length: 13 residues. Germline V lookup: CDR1 SNHLY, CDR2 FYNNEI. The germline V and J ends were trimmed by 4 bases and 5 bases, with 11 bases remaining between them.

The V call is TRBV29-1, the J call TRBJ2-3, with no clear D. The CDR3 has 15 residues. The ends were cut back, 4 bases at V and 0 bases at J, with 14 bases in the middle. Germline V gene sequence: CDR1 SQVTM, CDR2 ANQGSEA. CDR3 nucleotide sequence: TGCAGCGTTGTAAGCGCGAGAACTAGCACAGATACGCAGTATTTT. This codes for CSVVSARTSTDTQYF.